This entry concerns a single T cell receptor beta chain. Its antigen is currently unknown. TCRdb re-called the RT-PCR reads through MiXCR, storing one row per CDR3 protein. The sample consists of about 500,000 distinct CDR3 sequences, 15% to 20% of them appearing once. This specimen belongs to a study of response to subunit inactivated influenza vaccine. The germline V gene encodes CDR1 KGHSH and CDR2 LQKENI. Trimming took 0 bases from V and 4 from J, leaving 7 bases between them. This CDR3 contains 14 residues. Findings of the study overall: It was the authors' suggestion that each seasonal influenza vaccination recruits few new T cells.

The chain is built from TRBV18 and TRBJ2-1; D call uncertain. This sequence originates from a man in his fifties or sixties who received an inactivated influenza vaccine. Sequences were derived from CD4+ T cells sorted from PBMCs, sampled less than 30 months after vaccination. CDR3 region: CASSPPFNYNEQFF. The CDR3, as DNA: TGTGCCAGCTCACCACCGTTTAATTACAATGAGCAGTTCTTC.